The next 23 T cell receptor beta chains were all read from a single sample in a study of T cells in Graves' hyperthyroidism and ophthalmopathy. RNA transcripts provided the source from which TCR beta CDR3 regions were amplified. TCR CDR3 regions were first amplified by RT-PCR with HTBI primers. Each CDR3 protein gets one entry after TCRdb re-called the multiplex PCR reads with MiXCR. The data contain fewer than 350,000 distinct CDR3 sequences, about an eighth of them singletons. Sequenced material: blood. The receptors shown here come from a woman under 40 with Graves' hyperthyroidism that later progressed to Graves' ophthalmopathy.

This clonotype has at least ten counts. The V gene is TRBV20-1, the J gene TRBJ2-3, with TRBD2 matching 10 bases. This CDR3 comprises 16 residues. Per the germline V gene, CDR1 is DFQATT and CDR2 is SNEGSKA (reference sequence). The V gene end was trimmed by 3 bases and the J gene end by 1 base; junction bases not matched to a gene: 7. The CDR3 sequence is CSASMGLATGTDTQYF. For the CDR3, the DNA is TGCAGTGCTAGTATGGGACTAGCGACCGGCACAGATACGCAGTATTTT.

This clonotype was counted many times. The CDR3 protein is CASSHPARGHEQYF. The CDR3 DNA reads TGCGCCAGCAGCCATCCTGCTAGAGGGCACGAGCAGTACTTC. V gene TRBV4-1 combines with J gene TRBJ2-7, with D perhaps matching TRBD2 (5 bases). The V gene's germline CDR1 is MGHRA and CDR2 YSYEKL. This CDR3 region has 14 residues. V lost 3 bases to trimming and J lost 5 bases, with 14 bases between them.

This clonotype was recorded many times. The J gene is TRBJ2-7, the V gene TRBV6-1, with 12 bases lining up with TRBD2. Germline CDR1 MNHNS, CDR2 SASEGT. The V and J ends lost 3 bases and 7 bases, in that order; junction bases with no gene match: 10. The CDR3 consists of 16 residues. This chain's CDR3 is CASSDKTSGSRREQYF. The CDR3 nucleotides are TGTGCCAGCAGTGATAAGACTAGCGGGAGTAGGCGGGAGCAGTACTTC.

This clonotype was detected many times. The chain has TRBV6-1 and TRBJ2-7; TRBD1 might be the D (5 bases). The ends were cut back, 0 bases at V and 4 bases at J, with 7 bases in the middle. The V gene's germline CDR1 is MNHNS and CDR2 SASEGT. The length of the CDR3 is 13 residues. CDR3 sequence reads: CASSEAGVYEQYF. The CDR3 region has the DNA TGTGCCAGCAGTGAAGCAGGGGTTTACGAGCAGTACTTC.

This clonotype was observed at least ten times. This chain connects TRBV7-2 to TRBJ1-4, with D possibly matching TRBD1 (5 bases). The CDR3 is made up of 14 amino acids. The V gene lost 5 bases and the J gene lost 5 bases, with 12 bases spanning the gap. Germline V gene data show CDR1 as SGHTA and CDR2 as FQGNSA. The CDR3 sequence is CASSATANNEKLFF. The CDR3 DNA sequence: TGTGCCAGCAGCGCGACAGCAAACAATGAAAAACTGTTTTTT. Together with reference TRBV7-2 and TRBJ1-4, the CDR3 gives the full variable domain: GAGVSQSPSNKVTEKGKDVELRCDPISGHTALYWYRQSLGQGLEFLIYFQGNSAPDKSGLPSDRFSAERTGGSVSTLTIQRTQQEDSAVYLCASSATANNEKLFFGSGTQLSVL.

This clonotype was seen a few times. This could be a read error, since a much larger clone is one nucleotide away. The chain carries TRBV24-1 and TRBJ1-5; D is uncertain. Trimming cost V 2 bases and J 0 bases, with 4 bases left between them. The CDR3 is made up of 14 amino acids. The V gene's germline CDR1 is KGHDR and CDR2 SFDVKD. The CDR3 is CATSDWDSNQPQHF. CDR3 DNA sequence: TGTGCCACCAGTGATTGGGATAGCAATCAGCCCCAGCATTTT.

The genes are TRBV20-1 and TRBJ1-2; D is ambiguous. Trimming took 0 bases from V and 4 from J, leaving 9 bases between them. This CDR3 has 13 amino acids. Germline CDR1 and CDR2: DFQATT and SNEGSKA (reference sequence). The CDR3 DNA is TGCAGTGCTAGAGATCTCGAAGTCTATGGCTACACCTTC. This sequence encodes CSARDLEVYGYTF.

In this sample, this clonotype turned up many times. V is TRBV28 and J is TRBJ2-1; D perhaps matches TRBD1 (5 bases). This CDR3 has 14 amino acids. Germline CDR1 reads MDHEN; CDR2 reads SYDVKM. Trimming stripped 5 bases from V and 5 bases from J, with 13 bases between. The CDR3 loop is CASSLYTGNNEQFF. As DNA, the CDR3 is TGTGCCAGCAGTCTGTACACAGGAAACAATGAGCAGTTCTTC.

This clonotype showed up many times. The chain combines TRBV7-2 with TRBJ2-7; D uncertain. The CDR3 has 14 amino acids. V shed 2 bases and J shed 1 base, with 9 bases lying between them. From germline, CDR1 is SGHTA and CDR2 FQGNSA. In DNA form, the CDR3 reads TGTGCCAGCAGCTTAACAGCTCAGTCCTACGAGCAGTACTTC. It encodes CASSLTAQSYEQYF.

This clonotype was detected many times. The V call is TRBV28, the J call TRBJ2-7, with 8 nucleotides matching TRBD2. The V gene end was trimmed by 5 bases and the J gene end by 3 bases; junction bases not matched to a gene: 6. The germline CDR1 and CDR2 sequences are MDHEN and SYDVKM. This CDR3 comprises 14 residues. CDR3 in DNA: TGTGCCAGCAGTGCGGGACTAGGGGGCTACGAGCAGTACTTC. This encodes CASSAGLGGYEQYF.

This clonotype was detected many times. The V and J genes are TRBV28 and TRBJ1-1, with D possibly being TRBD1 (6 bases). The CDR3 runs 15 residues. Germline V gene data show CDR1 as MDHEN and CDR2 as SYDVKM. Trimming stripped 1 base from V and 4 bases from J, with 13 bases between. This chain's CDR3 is CASSLLAGVVTEAFF. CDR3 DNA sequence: TGTGCCAGCAGTTTATTAGCAGGGGTCGTCACTGAAGCTTTCTTT.

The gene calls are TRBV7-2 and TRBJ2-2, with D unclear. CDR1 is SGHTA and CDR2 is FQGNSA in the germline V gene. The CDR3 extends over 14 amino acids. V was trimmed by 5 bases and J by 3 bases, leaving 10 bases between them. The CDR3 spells CASSPPLDTGELFF. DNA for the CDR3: TGTGCCAGCAGCCCCCCTCTGGACACCGGGGAGCTGTTTTTT.

The CDR3: CATSAQTSGSDEQYF. The CDR3 bases are TGTGCCACCAGTGCCCAGACTAGCGGGAGCGACGAGCAGTACTTC. V is TRBV24-1 and J is TRBJ2-7; the match to TRBD2 covers 12 bases. The CDR3 has 15 amino acids. Unmatched junction bases numbered 6, after V lost 5 bases and J lost 5 bases. The germline V gene has CDR1 KGHDR and CDR2 SFDVKD.

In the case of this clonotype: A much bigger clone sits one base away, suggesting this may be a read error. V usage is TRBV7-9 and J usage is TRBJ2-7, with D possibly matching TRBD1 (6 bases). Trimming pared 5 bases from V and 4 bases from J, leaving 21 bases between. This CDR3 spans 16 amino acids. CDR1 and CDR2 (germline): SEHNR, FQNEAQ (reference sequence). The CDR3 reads CASSPVVQGKPYEQYF. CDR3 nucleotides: TGTGCCAGCAGCCCCGTTGTGCAGGGGAAGCCGTACGAGCAGTACTTC.

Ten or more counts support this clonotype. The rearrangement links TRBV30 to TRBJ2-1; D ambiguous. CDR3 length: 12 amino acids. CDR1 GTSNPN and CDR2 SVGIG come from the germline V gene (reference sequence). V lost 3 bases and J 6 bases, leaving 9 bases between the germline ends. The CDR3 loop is CAWSLRANEQFF. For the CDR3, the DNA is TGTGCCTGGAGCCTTAGGGCCAATGAGCAGTTCTTC.

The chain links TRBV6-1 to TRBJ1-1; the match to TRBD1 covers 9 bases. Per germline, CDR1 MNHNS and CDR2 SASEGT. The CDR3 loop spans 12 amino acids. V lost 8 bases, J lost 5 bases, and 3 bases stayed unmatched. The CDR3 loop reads CASEGQGTEAFF. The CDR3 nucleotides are TGTGCCAGCGAGGGACAGGGAACTGAAGCTTTCTTT.

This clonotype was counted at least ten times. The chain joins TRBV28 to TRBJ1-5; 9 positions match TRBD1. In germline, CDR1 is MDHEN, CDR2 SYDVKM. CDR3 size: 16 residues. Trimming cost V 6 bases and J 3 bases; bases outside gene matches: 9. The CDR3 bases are TGTGCCAGCAGCCGGGCCGCACAGGGGGCCAATCAGCCCCAGCATTTT. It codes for CASSRAAQGANQPQHF.

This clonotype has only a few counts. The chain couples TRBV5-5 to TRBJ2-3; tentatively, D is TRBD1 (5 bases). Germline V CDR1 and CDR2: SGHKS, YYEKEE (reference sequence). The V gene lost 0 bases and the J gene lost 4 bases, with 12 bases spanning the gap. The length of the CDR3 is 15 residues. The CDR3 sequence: CASSLEAWGADTQYF. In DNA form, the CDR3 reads TGTGCCAGCAGCTTGGAGGCCTGGGGCGCAGATACGCAGTATTTT.

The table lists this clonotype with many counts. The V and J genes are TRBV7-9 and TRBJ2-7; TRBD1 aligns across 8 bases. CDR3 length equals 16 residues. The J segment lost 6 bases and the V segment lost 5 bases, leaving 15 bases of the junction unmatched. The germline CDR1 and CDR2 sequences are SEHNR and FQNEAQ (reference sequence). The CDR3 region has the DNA TGTGCCAGCAGCCAGGACAGGGCGTCCCCTTCCGGCGAGCAGTACTTC. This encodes CASSQDRASPSGEQYF.

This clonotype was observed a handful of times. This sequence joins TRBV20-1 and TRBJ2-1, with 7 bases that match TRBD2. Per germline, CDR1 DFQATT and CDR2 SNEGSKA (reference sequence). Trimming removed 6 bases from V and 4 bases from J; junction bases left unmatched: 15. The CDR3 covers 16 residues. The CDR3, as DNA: TGCAGTGCCCAAACTTCGGGGAGGGGCTATTACAATGAGCAGTTCTTC. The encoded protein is CSAQTSGRGYYNEQFF.

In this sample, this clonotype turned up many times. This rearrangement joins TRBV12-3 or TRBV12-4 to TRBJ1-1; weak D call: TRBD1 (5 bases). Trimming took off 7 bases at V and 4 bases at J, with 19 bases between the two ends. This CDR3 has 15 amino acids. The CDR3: CASTTPGGGFTEAFF. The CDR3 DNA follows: TGTGCCAGCACCACACCCGGGGGGGGGTTCACTGAAGCTTTCTTT.

The chain's CDR3 is CASTRRLGGYEQYF. CDR3 sequence (DNA): TGTGCCAGCACCCGCCGGCTAGGGGGCTACGAGCAGTACTTC. The chain employs TRBV28 and TRBJ2-7; possible D gene TRBD1, 6 bases. V shed 7 bases and J shed 3 bases, with 16 bases lying between them. CDR3 size: 14 residues. Germline-derived CDR1 and CDR2 are MDHEN and SYDVKM.

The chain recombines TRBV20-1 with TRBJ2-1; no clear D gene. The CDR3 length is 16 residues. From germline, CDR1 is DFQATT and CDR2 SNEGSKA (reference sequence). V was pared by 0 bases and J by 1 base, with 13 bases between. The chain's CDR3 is CSARDWHSGSYNEQFF. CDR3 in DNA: TGCAGTGCTAGAGATTGGCACAGTGGATCCTACAATGAGCAGTTCTTC.